Detailed here is one T cell receptor (beta chain). Its binding antigen is unknown. Per-base quality was not reported, and no clone a single base away is much larger than it. These data originate in a study of blood T cell repertoires in COVID-19 (dated by TCRdb to 2019 to 2021). About the investigation overall: The collaborator samples originated in the United States, Italy and Spain and spanned the acute and convalescent phases of COVID-19. A freely available public database, intended as a resource for researchers studying the immune response to SARS-CoV-2, is where the repertoires were released. Where available, HLA class I and class II types were taken from metadata supplied by the sample provider and were not determined by assay-based typing. Nearly every sample came with metadata listing a de-identified subject ID, COVID-19 status, age in years and sex. The prospective study material was composed of cDNA or gDNA derived from T cells, B-cell-depleted T cells, or PBMCs. The dataset comprised deeply sampled blood TCRbeta repertoires from subjects exposed to, actively infected with, or recovered from COVID-19. The samples were drawn from two sources: the first 160 participants of the ongoing ImmuneRACE study, and 1,254 subjects contributed by 6 global collaborators.

From its cysteine to its phenylalanine, the CDR3 spans 14 amino acids. Only the CDR3 part of the read is kept: 42 bases, read in frame from the first base. Trimming takes 7 bases off V and 6 bases off J; junction bases not matched to a gene: 8. In the germline V gene, CDR1 corresponds to MDHEN and CDR2 to SYDVKM. TCRbeta CDR3 regions were amplified from genomic DNA by means of the immunoSEQ Assay, a bias-controlled multiplex PCR. From the authors' description of their analysis: The number of nucleated cells in each sample was estimated by amplification of reference gene primers within the assay. To quantify the absolute abundance of each unique TCRbeta CDR3 rearrangement, sequence reads were collapsed and filtered. Productive Simpson clonality was computed per sample as the square root of Simpson's diversity index over productive rearrangements. In TCRdb, the immuneACCESS table is reduced to in-frame sequences with V and J assigned. These tables do not hold every clone; where another copy was compared, an unresolved V gene accounts for under half, and the others remain unexplained. That table gives V, J and clone size, and the DNA gave D and trimming. The sample table holds approximately 45,000 clones, of which roughly 88% were seen once. In total, the top ten clones hold 1% to 1.5% of the sample.

Findings and caveats that apply to the study as a whole: Clinical and demographic metadata were provided uncurated, with the amount varying by source and participant.

Each collaborating institution followed its own protocols to collect whole blood in K2EDTA tubes. For TCRbeta analysis, collaborator samples were shipped as frozen whole blood, as isolated PBMCs, or as DNA extracted from either sample type. Material: peripheral blood. The sequence derives from a woman in her 40s with acute or convalescent COVID-19. The chain links TRBV28 with TRBJ1-2; TRBD1 aligns with 10 central bases. The CDR3 sequence is CASTAGDRGHGYTF. The base sequence is TGTGCCAGCACCGCGGGGGACAGGGGACATGGCTACACCTTC.